The present T cell receptor (beta chain) was sequenced within a study of vaccination and CD4 T cells after COVID-19. Study as a whole: The study collected post-vaccine samples a median around 70 days after dose two, with a range of 14 to 241. Overlapping spike peptides served as the stimulus for the cells. These peptides came from SARS-CoV-2 and from the common cold coronaviruses HCoV-NL63, HCoV-OC43 and HCoV-229E.

Germline CDR1 is MNHNS and CDR2 is SASEGT. V shed 6 bases and J shed 4 bases, with 21 bases lying between them. The CDR3 runs to 16 residues. Turning to this clonotype: Its antigen is still unknown.

Documented treatment: approximately nine-day PBMC culture with coronavirus spike peptide pools or control peptides (ViraFEST assay). Culture of 1.9 million or so PBMCs per well took place with roughly 10 IU/ml IL-2 and 8.5 to 10 ug/ml peptide pools. Sequencing of DNA taken from cultured CD4+ T cells relied on the Oncomine TCR Beta short-read assay. From the PCR reads, TCRdb called clonotypes with MiXCR, one entry per CDR3 protein. This sample has over 20,000 distinct CDR3 sequences, with around 38% found just once. The chain recombines TRBV6-1 with TRBJ1-2; TRBD1 is a possible D gene (6 bases). This TCR derives from a human donor who received a COVID-19 vaccine. The material was CD4+ T cells from blood, cultured in vitro, obtained before SARS-CoV-2 vaccination. The CDR3 DNA reads as TGTGCCAGCAGCCTACAGGGAGCGGGAAGGGGCTATGGCTACACCTTC. It is translated as CASSLQGAGRGYGYTF.